This entry is about one T cell receptor beta chain. Profiling relied on immunoSEQ multiplex PCR, and the TCRdb table lists in-frame clones only, not all of them. This table has about 490,000 clones, 79% appearing once. The data are from a study of shared clonotypes between healthy human individuals. The sample taken for sequencing was PBMCs. The sequence was obtained from a woman aged 35 to 49 in good health. Some clones in this sample may be carry-over from other donors' samples.

The CDR3 loop is CAISEVVAGNTGELFF. CDR3 bases: TGTGCCATCAGTGAGGTGGTAGCGGGAAACACCGGGGAGCTGTTTTTT. V and J are TRBV10-3 and TRBJ2-2, with 8 positions matching TRBD2. J gave up 2 bases and V 2 bases, and 4 bases lay outside the gene matches. The CDR3 covers 16 residues. CDR1 and CDR2 (germline): ENHRY, SYGVKD.